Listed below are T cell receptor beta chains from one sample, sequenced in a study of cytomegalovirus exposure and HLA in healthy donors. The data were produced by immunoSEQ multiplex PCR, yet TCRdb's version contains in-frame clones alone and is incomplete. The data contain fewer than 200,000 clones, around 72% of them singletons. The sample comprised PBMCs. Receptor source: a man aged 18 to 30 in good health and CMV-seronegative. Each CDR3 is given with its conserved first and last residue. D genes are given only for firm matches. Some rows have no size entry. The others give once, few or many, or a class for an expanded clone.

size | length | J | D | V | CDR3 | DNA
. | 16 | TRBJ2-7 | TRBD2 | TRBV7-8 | CASSARGGGSSYEQYF | TGTGCCAGCAGCGCACGCGGGGGAGGGTCCTCCTACGAGCAGTACTTC
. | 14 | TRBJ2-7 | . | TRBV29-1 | CSVGDPMSSYEQYF | TGCAGCGTTGGAGACCCTATGAGCTCCTACGAGCAGTACTTC
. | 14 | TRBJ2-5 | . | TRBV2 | CASSEGTGRETQYF | TGTGCCAGCAGTGAGGGTACAGGCAGGGAGACCCAGTACTTC
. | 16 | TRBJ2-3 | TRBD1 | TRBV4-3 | CASSLLTGERTDTQYF | TGCGCCAGCAGCCTCCTAACAGGGGAGAGGACAGATACGCAGTATTTT
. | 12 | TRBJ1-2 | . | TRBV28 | CASIGGPDGYTF | TGTGCCAGCATCGGGGGGCCAGACGGCTACACCTTC
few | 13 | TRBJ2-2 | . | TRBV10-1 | CASSDQNTGELFF | TGCGCCAGCAGTGACCAGAACACCGGGGAGCTGTTTTTT
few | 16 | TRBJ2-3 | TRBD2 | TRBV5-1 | CASSPGLAGDGDTQYF | TGCGCCAGCAGCCCCGGACTAGCGGGAGATGGAGATACGCAGTATTTT
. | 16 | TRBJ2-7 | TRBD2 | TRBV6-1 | CASSVSLAGGLYEQYF | TGTGCCAGCAGTGTATCGTTAGCGGGAGGACTCTACGAGCAGTACTTC
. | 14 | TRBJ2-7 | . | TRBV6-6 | CASSPREWAYEQYF | TGTGCCAGCAGTCCGCGTGAGTGGGCCTACGAGCAGTACTTC
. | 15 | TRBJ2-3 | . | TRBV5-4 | CASSLGTDSTDTQYF | TGTGCCAGCAGCTTGGGGACTGACAGCACAGATACGCAGTATTTT
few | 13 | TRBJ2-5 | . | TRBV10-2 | CASGGFPWETQYF | TGCGCCAGCGGCGGGTTCCCTTGGGAGACCCAGTACTTC
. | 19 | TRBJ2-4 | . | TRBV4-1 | CASSPQPPLEDSPLNIQYF | TGCGCCAGCAGCCCCCAGCCCCCCCTCGAGGACTCCCCCCTAAACATTCAGTACTTC
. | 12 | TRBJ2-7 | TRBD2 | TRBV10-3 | CAVLAETYEQYF | TGTGCCGTGCTAGCGGAGACCTACGAGCAGTACTTC
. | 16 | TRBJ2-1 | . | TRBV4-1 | CASSPHWVGTNNEQFF | TGCGCCAGCAGCCCGCATTGGGTGGGCACCAACAATGAGCAGTTCTTC
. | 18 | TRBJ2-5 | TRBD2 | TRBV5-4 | CASRTSGRLGGARETQYF | TGTGCCAGCAGGACTAGCGGGAGGTTGGGGGGGGCGCGAGAGACCCAGTACTTC
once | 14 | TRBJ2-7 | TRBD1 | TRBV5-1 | CASKWGQGSYEQYF | TGCGCCAGCAAATGGGGACAGGGGTCCTACGAGCAGTACTTC
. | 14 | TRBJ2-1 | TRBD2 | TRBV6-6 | CASSTGTSVSEQFF | TGTGCCAGCAGCACCGGGACTAGCGTCAGTGAGCAGTTCTTC
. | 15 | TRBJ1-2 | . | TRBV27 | CASTSLGSFNYGYTF | TGTGCCAGCACTTCCCTAGGCAGCTTCAACTATGGCTACACCTTC
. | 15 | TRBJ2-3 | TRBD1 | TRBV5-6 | CASSSGQGSADTQYF | TGTGCCAGCAGCTCGGGACAGGGGTCCGCAGATACGCAGTATTTT